This is a list of T cell receptor beta chains from one sample in a study of blood T cells in healthy people across ages. TCRdb called the 5' RACE reads again in MiXCR, with one record for every CDR3 protein. The sample consists of roughly 1,500,000 distinct CDR3 sequences, 42% of them appearing once. What was sequenced was blood. The receptors derive from a woman aged 18-29 years in good health. Each CDR3 is given with its conserved first and last residue. D genes are given only for firm matches. Some rows have no size entry. The others give once, few or many, or a class for an expanded clone.

cdr3_aa	cdr3_nt	clone_size	cdr3_length	j_call	v_call	d_call
CASSFGTAASTDTQYF	TGTGCCAGCAGCTTTGGGACAGCCGCTAGCACAGATACGCAGTATTTT	few	16	TRBJ2-3	TRBV7-3	TRBD1
CASRWREVTGELFF	TGTGCCAGCAGGTGGCGGGAGGTCACCGGGGAGCTGTTTTTT	-	14	TRBJ2-2	TRBV27	TRBD2
CASSLATGPNQPQHF	TGTGCCAGCAGCTTAGCCACAGGGCCAAATCAGCCCCAGCATTTT	-	15	TRBJ1-5	TRBV7-9	-
CASSFRDRGLTGELFF	TGTGCCAGCAGTTTCCGGGACAGGGGGCTCACCGGGGAGCTGTTTTTT	-	16	TRBJ2-2	TRBV28	TRBD1
CASILETNTEAFF	TGTGCCAGCATCCTAGAGACAAACACTGAAGCTTTCTTT	-	13	TRBJ1-1	TRBV2	-
CASSPLWSSQPHNEQFF	TGTGCCAGCAGCCCCCTGTGGTCTAGTCAGCCCCACAATGAGCAGTTCTTC	few	17	TRBJ2-1	TRBV7-2	-
CSVEDLPDPHVETQYF	TGCAGCGTTGAAGATCTTCCGGACCCTCATGTGGAGACCCAGTACTTC	-	16	TRBJ2-5	TRBV29-1	-
CASSYPYNEQYF	TGTGCCAGCAGTTACCCCTATAATGAGCAGTACTTC	-	12	TRBJ2-7	TRBV6-2/TRBV6-3	-
CASSSLGTGLNTEAFF	TGTGCCAGCAGTTCCCTCGGTACGGGCCTGAACACTGAAGCTTTCTTT	-	16	TRBJ1-1	TRBV6-5	-
CASSRQGQPQHF	TGTGCCAGCAGCAGACAGGGGCAGCCCCAGCATTTT	few	12	TRBJ1-5	TRBV21-1	-
CSARPTSGVSTDTQYF	TGCAGTGCTAGGCCAACTAGCGGGGTTAGCACAGATACGCAGTATTTT	-	16	TRBJ2-3	TRBV20-1	TRBD2
CASSDRLAGSGELFF	TGTGCCAGCAGCGACCGACTAGCGGGGTCCGGGGAGCTGTTTTTT	-	15	TRBJ2-2	TRBV7-9	TRBD2
CASSVAGMGLAGNEQYF	TGTGCCAGCAGCGTAGCAGGGATGGGACTAGCGGGCAACGAGCAGTACTTC	-	17	TRBJ2-7	TRBV9	TRBD2
CASSWEGGENTEAFF	TGTGCCAGCAGCTGGGAGGGGGGGGAGAACACTGAAGCTTTCTTT	-	15	TRBJ1-1	TRBV5-8	-
CARPLVGYEYEQYF	TGTGCCAGACCCTTGGTGGGGTACGAGTACGAGCAGTACTTC	-	14	TRBJ2-7	TRBV3-1	-
CATSSQKFTGFGEQFF	TGTGCCACCAGCAGCCAGAAATTCACAGGGTTCGGCGAGCAGTTCTTC	-	16	TRBJ2-1	TRBV15	-
CASSQIAGGGTDTQYF	TGTGCCAGCAGCCAAATAGCGGGGGGGGGCACAGATACGCAGTATTTT	-	16	TRBJ2-3	TRBV12-3/TRBV12-4	TRBD2
CASSIESSYEQYF	TGTGCCAGCAGTATAGAGAGCTCCTACGAGCAGTACTTC	few	13	TRBJ2-7	TRBV6-4	-
CASSVRRPECEKLFF	TGTGCCAGCAGCGTCCGGAGGCCGGAGTGTGAAAAACTGTTTTTT	-	15	TRBJ1-4	TRBV12-1	-
CASSVNAPPEQYF	TGTGCCAGCAGCGTTAACGCGCCCCCCGAGCAGTACTTC	few	13	TRBJ2-7	TRBV7-2	-
CAISGGLNEQYF	TGTGCCATCAGTGGAGGCCTAAACGAGCAGTACTTC	-	12	TRBJ2-7	TRBV10-3	-
CASRRLAGGDEQYF	TGTGCCAGCCGGCGGCTAGCGGGAGGAGACGAGCAGTACTTC	-	14	TRBJ2-7	TRBV2	TRBD2
CASSLLAFETQYF	TGTGCCAGCAGTTTGTTAGCGTTTGAGACCCAGTACTTC	few	13	TRBJ2-5	TRBV12-3/TRBV12-4	-
CASEMELTYNEQFF	TGTGCCAGCGAGATGGAGTTAACCTACAATGAGCAGTTCTTC	-	14	TRBJ2-1	TRBV12-3/TRBV12-4	-
CASSLGRDFVSGEQYF	TGTGCCAGCAGCTTGGGCCGGGACTTCGTCTCTGGCGAGCAGTACTTC	-	16	TRBJ2-7	TRBV7-8	-
CDSSGGSGSTIQYF	TGTGACAGCAGTGGCGGCAGTGGGTCTACCATTCAGTACTTC	few	14	TRBJ2-4	TRBV2	-
CSVEAGQVHTEAFF	TGCAGCGTTGAGGCCGGCCAGGTACACACTGAAGCTTTCTTT	few	14	TRBJ1-1	TRBV29-1	-
CSVVGRTNYGYTF	TGCAGCGTTGTAGGTCGGACCAACTATGGCTACACCTTC	-	13	TRBJ1-2	TRBV29-1	-
CASSLLGRPESPLHF	TGTGCCAGCAGTTTATTAGGCCGTCCCGAATCACCCCTCCACTTT	-	15	TRBJ1-6	TRBV27	-
CASSQATPADTQYF	TGTGCCAGCAGCCAAGCGACTCCCGCGGATACGCAGTATTTT	-	14	TRBJ2-3	TRBV3-1	-
CARSVFADTQYF	TGTGCCCGGAGTGTATTCGCGGATACGCAGTATTTT	-	12	TRBJ2-3	TRBV30	-
CASKKGAHEQYF	TGTGCCAGCAAAAAGGGGGCCCACGAGCAGTACTTC	few	12	TRBJ2-7	TRBV28	TRBD1
CASSLGHSYGYTF	TGCGCCAGCAGCTTGGGACACTCCTATGGCTACACCTTC	once	13	TRBJ1-2	TRBV5-1	-
CASSLLASGVNEQYF	TGTGCCAGCAGTTTATTGGCTAGCGGCGTCAATGAGCAGTACTTC	-	15	TRBJ2-7	TRBV28	TRBD2
CASSLAGDAPPFTDTQYF	TGTGCCAGCAGTTTAGCAGGGGACGCCCCTCCGTTCACAGATACGCAGTATTTT	-	18	TRBJ2-3	TRBV7-9	-
CASSLVSDQPQHF	TGCGCCAGCAGCTTGGTTTCCGATCAGCCCCAGCATTTT	-	13	TRBJ1-5	TRBV5-1	-